Presented here are 22 T cell receptor beta chains from one specimen sequenced in a study of blood T cell repertoires in COVID-19. Data came from immunoSEQ multiplex PCR; TCRdb stores just in-frame clones and leaves some out. In the table there are around 230,000 clones, approximately 88% of which are singletons. The sequencing input was PBMCs or T cells enriched from blood (not recorded which). These TCRs come from a woman aged 40 to 50 with acute COVID-19.

This clone was recorded once. The rearrangement links TRBV6-4 to TRBJ1-2, with no clear D. V lost 6 bases to trimming and J lost 8 bases, with 16 bases between them. Per germline, CDR1 MRHNA and CDR2 SNTAGT. The CDR3 loop spans 13 amino acids. The CDR3 nucleotides are TGTGCCAGCAGCTCAACGGGTACCTTAGGCTACACCTTC. This codes for CASSSTGTLGYTF.

This chain uses TRBV7-2 with TRBJ2-7; possible D gene TRBD2, 7 bases. V lost 3 bases and J lost 4, with 16 bases in between. In germline, CDR1 is SGHTA, CDR2 FQGNSA. The CDR3 totals 15 residues. CDR3 nucleotide sequence: TGTGCCAGCAGCTTTGGGGGGGGCATCATGTACGAGCAGTACTTC. As protein: CASSFGGGIMYEQYF.

The chain uses TRBV3-1 (or the pseudogene TRBV3-2) and TRBJ1-6, with D unresolved. This CDR3 region has 12 residues. Trimming stripped 2 bases from V and 8 bases from J, with 4 bases between. Germline V gene lookup returns CDR1 LGHDT and CDR2 YNNKEL (reference sequence). CDR3 residues: CASSQQYSPLHF. DNA of the CDR3: TGTGCCAGCAGCCAACAATATTCACCCCTCCACTTT.

This chain connects TRBV19 to TRBJ2-3; possible D gene TRBD1, 6 bases. V gave up 8 bases and J gave up 0 bases, with 15 bases separating them. CDR3 length equals 15 residues. CDR1 LNHDA and CDR2 SQIVND come from the germline V gene (reference sequence). CDR3 loop: CASARQVTSTDTQYF. In DNA form, the CDR3 reads TGTGCCAGTGCGAGACAGGTCACTAGCACAGATACGCAGTATTTT.

The chain is built from TRBV28 and TRBJ1-2; the D is unclear. The germline V and J ends were trimmed by 2 bases and 6 bases, with 10 bases remaining between them. The CDR3 is 13 residues long. Germline assignment: CDR1 MDHEN and CDR2 SYDVKM. In DNA, the CDR3 is TGTGCCAGCAGTTTAACTACCCCGAATGGCTACACCTTC. As protein: CASSLTTPNGYTF.

This chain connects TRBV18 to TRBJ2-7; D perhaps matches TRBD1 (5 bases). Trimming pared 3 bases from V and 4 bases from J, leaving 16 bases between. Germline V gene data show CDR1 as KGHSH and CDR2 as LQKENI. The CDR3 has 15 amino acids. The chain's CDR3 is CASSPSLQGTYEQYF. In DNA, the CDR3 is TGTGCCAGCTCACCTTCCCTCCAGGGAACTTACGAGCAGTACTTC.

The chain recombines TRBV11-2 with TRBJ2-1, with 9 bases that match TRBD2. There are 15 residues in the CDR3. Per germline, CDR1 SGHAT and CDR2 FQNNGV. The J segment lost 8 bases and the V segment lost 1 base, leaving 6 bases of the junction unmatched. CDR3 DNA sequence: TGTGCCAGCAGCTTAGTGGGGACTAGCAACCATGAGCAGTTCTTC. This codes for CASSLVGTSNHEQFF. The full variable domain, completed using reference TRBV11-2 and TRBJ2-1, is EAGVAQSPRYKIIEKRQSVAFWCNPISGHATLYWYQQILGQGPKLLIQFQNNGVVDDSQLPKDRFSAERLKGVDSTLKIQPAKLEDSAVYLCASSLVGTSNHEQFFGPGTRLTVL.

The chain uses TRBV5-1 and TRBJ2-7, with D perhaps matching TRBD1 (6 bases). Between the trimmed V and J ends, which lost 5 bases and 4 bases, there was a span of 16 bases. This CDR3 has 14 amino acids. Germline-derived CDR1 and CDR2 are SGHRS and YFSETQ. CDR3 bases: TGCGCCAGCAGTTTACAGGGCGTCGGGTACGAGCAGTACTTC. Translation: CASSLQGVGYEQYF.

This chain links TRBV7-2 with TRBJ1-6; 7 nucleotides align to TRBD1. The germline V gene has CDR1 SGHTA and CDR2 FQGNSA. V shed 4 bases and J 7 bases; nucleotides not matched to a gene: 4. The CDR3 loop spans 14 amino acids. The CDR3 region is CASSYLTGNSPLHF. The CDR3 DNA sequence: TGTGCCAGCAGCTACCTGACAGGGAATTCACCCCTCCACTTT.

This clone was found a few times. The rearrangement uses TRBV2 and TRBJ1-3; 8 bases line up with TRBD1. This CDR3 is built from 13 residues. V lost 8 bases, J lost 2 bases, and 2 bases stayed unmatched. Looked up from germline, CDR1 is SNHLY and CDR2 is FYNNEI. The CDR3 protein is CASPDRAGNTIYF. The CDR3 DNA follows: TGTGCCAGCCCGGACAGGGCTGGAAACACCATATATTTT.

The CDR3 bases are TGCGCCAGCAGTGGGCCCGGGGGGAACACCGGGGAGCTGTTTTTT. Translated, it gives CASSGPGGNTGELFF. V gene TRBV10-1 combines with J gene TRBJ2-2, with a weak D call TRBD2 (6 bases). The CDR3 is made up of 15 amino acids. V was cut by 4 bases and J by 1 base, with 10 bases left in between. The germline V gene encodes CDR1 WNHNN and CDR2 SYGVQD (reference sequence).

The genes are TRBV6-2 or TRBV6-3 and TRBJ1-5; TRBD1 matches 9 bases. Germline V lookup: CDR1 MNHEY, CDR2 SVGEGT. This CDR3 contains 16 residues. V shed 6 bases, J shed 1 base, and the junction held 7 bases outside the gene matches. DNA of the CDR3: TGTGCCAGCAGCCCAACAGGGGGCTCGAGCAATCAGCCCCAGCATTTT. Encoded protein: CASSPTGGSSNQPQHF.

This chain joins TRBV5-6 and TRBJ2-7, with 9 bases matching TRBD1. Trimming took 5 bases from V and 5 from J; bases not matched to a gene: 5. The CDR3 is 13 residues long. From germline, CDR1 is SGHDT and CDR2 YYEEEE. CDR3 DNA sequence: TGTGCCAGCAGAAGACAGGGGGTCGACGAGCAGTACTTC. Translated, it gives CASRRQGVDEQYF.

The V gene is TRBV4-3, the J gene TRBJ2-1; D may be TRBD1 (5 bases). The V gene's germline CDR1 is LGHNA and CDR2 YSLEER. The CDR3 is 15 amino acids. Trimming took off 3 bases at V and 1 base at J, with 10 bases between the two ends. The CDR3 DNA reads as TGCGCCAGCAGCCAGGACACGACGTCCTACAATGAGCAGTTCTTC. Residues: CASSQDTTSYNEQFF.

The CDR3 spells CASLDRDDGGYTF. CDR3 sequence (DNA): TGTGCCAGCTTGGACAGGGACGATGGTGGCTACACCTTC. The chain combines TRBV2 with TRBJ1-2; 8 positions agree with TRBD1. This CDR3 region has 13 residues. Germline trimming cut 8 bases from V and 7 bases from J; bases unmatched to any gene: 9. Germline values: CDR1 SNHLY, CDR2 FYNNEI.

The chain recombines TRBV29-1 with TRBJ1-5; 7 positions agree with TRBD1. This CDR3 is 13 amino acids long. Trimming cost V 6 bases and J 3 bases; bases outside gene matches: 5. CDR1 is SQVTM, CDR2 ANQGSEA, per germline. The CDR3 loop reads CSVQGVNNQPQHF. The CDR3 coding sequence is TGCAGCGTCCAGGGGGTAAACAATCAGCCCCAGCATTTT.

A single count supports this clone. The chain employs TRBV5-4 and TRBJ1-1, with a weak D call TRBD1 (6 bases). V was trimmed by 1 base and J by 0 bases, leaving 10 bases between them. The germline V gene encodes CDR1 SGHNT and CDR2 YYREEE (reference sequence). This CDR3 has 15 residues. The CDR3 bases are TGTGCCAGCAGCTTGTACCACAGGGTGAACACTGAAGCTTTCTTT. Residues: CASSLYHRVNTEAFF.

This clone was observed a few times. V and J are TRBV5-1 and TRBJ2-7, with D tentatively TRBD1 (6 bases). The CDR3 totals 15 residues. Deletions cut 1 base from V and 0 bases from J, with 11 bases between. Germline V CDR1 and CDR2: SGHRS, YFSETQ. This CDR3 reads CASSLRTEHSYEQYF. The DNA for the CDR3 is TGCGCCAGCAGCTTGCGGACAGAACACTCCTACGAGCAGTACTTC.

The V gene is TRBV24-1, the J gene TRBJ2-5; 9 nucleotides match TRBD1. V trimming: 2 bases; J trimming: 4 bases; junction bases outside the gene matches: 4. Germline values: CDR1 KGHDR, CDR2 SFDVKD. The CDR3 covers 15 residues. The CDR3 loop is CATSDSGTGIETQYF. The CDR3 DNA reads TGTGCCACCAGTGATTCCGGGACAGGGATAGAGACCCAGTACTTC.

This clone was found a few times. The chain is built from TRBV15 and TRBJ2-3; tentative D call: TRBD1 (5 bases). Germline CDR1 LNHNV, CDR2 YYDKDF (reference sequence). This CDR3 has 15 residues. Trimming cost V 3 bases and J 1 base, with 11 bases left between them. The CDR3 region is CATSSKGERTDTQYF. In nucleotides, the CDR3 is TGTGCCACCAGCAGTAAAGGGGAACGCACAGATACGCAGTATTTT.

This sequence joins TRBV25-1 and TRBJ1-4; 9 positions agree with TRBD1. V dropped 7 bases and J dropped 0; count of bases not matched to a gene: 3. This CDR3 is 15 amino acids long. Germline CDR1 and CDR2: MGHDK and SYGVNS. The CDR3 DNA follows: TGTGCCAGCACAAGGACAGGGGCAACTAATGAAAAACTGTTTTTT. Translating it yields CASTRTGATNEKLFF.

The sample holds one count of this clone. The chain has TRBV28 and TRBJ1-1, with TRBD1 as a possible D gene (5 bases). CDR1 MDHEN and CDR2 SYDVKM come from the germline V gene. Between the trimmed V and J ends, which lost 3 bases and 4 bases, there was a span of 12 bases. The CDR3 runs to 14 residues. The CDR3 DNA reads TGTGCCAGCAGTTTGGCGGGGGGATTCACTGAAGCTTTCTTT. Protein sequence: CASSLAGGFTEAFF.